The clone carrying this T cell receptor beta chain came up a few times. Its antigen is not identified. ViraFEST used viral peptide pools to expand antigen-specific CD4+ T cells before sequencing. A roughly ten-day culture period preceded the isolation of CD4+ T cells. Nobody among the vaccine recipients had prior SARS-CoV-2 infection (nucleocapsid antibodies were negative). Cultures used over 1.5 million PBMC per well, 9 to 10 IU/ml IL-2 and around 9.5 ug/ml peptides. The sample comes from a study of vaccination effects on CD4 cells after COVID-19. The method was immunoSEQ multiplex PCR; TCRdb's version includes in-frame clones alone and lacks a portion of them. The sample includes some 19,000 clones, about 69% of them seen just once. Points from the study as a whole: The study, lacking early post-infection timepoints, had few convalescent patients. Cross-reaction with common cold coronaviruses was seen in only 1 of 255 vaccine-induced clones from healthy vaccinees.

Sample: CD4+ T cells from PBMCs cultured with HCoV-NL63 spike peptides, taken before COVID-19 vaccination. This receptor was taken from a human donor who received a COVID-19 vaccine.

CDR3: CASSSGQGGSPLHF. The DNA of the CDR3 is TGTGCCAGCAGTTCCGGACAGGGAGGGTCACCCCTCCACTTT. The chain is built from TRBV6-6 and TRBJ1-6; TRBD1 aligns across 8 bases. Per the germline V gene, CDR1 is MNHNY and CDR2 is SVGAGI (reference sequence). V trimming: 4 bases; J trimming: 10 bases; junction bases outside the gene matches: 6. The length of the CDR3 is 14 residues.